This T cell receptor beta chain was identified in a study of cytomegalovirus exposure and HLA in healthy donors. General study points: Among the most significant clusters, several appeared linked to common viral pathogens in a later analysis.

Looked up from germline, CDR1 is SEHNR and CDR2 is FQNEAQ (reference sequence). With V trimmed by 5 bases and J by 6 bases, 5 bases remained unmatched. The CDR3 has 13 residues. To note about this clone: The antigen is undetermined.

The PCR was carried out with 60 Vbeta primers and 13 Jbeta primers. In the original processing: Roughly 11 million of the 60 million to 90 million unique TCR beta chains counted in a later analysis were shared. Libraries were prepared by immunoSEQ multiplex PCR; TCRdb keeps only in-frame clonotypes and omits some of them. V and J calls and clone size are as listed in that table; D and trimming were resolved from the DNA. The table lists roughly 120,000 clones, roughly 71% of them singletons. Donors counted as nominally healthy when sampled, yet unrecorded immune exposures were likely. This TCR was recovered from a woman in her 40s in good health and CMV-seropositive. The rearrangement links TRBV7-9 to TRBJ1-2, with 8 positions matching TRBD1. Sequenced input: PBMCs. The CDR3 sequence: CASSKDRVHGYTF. In DNA form, the CDR3 reads TGTGCCAGCAGCAAGGACAGGGTCCATGGCTACACCTTC.